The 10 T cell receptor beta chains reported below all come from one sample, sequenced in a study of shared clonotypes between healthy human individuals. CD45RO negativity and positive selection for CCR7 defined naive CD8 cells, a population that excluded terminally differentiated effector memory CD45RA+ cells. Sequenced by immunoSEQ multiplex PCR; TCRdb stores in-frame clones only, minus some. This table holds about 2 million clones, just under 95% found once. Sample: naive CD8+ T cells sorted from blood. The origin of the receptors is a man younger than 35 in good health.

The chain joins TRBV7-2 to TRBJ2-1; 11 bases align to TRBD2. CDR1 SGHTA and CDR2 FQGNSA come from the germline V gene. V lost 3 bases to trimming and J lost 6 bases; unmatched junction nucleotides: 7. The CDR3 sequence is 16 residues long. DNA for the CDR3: TGTGCCAGCAGCTTCCTAGCGGGGGGACTGGGCAATGAGCAGTTCTTC. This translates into CASSFLAGGLGNEQFF.

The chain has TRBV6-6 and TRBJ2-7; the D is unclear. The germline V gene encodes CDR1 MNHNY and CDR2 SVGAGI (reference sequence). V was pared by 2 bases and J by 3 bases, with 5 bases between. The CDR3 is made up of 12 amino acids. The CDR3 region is CASSYNLYEQYF. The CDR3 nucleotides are TGTGCCAGCAGTTACAACCTCTACGAGCAGTACTTC.

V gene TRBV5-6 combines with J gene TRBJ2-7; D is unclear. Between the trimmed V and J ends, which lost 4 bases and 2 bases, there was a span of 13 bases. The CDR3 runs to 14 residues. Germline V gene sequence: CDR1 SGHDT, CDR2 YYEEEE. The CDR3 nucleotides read TGTGCCAGCAGCATTAGCTCTACCCCCTACGAGCAGTACTTC. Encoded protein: CASSISSTPYEQYF.

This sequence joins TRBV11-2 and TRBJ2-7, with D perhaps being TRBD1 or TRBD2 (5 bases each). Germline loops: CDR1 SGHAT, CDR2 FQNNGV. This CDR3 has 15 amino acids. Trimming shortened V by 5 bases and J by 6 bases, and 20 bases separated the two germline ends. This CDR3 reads CASSVWENGAAEQYF. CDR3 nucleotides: TGTGCCAGCAGCGTTTGGGAAAACGGGGCGGCCGAGCAGTACTTC.

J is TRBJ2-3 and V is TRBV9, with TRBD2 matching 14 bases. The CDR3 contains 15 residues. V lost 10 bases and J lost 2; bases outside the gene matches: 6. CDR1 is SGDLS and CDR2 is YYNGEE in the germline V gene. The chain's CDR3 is CALRLAGGYTDTQYF. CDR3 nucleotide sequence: TGTGCCCTCAGACTAGCGGGAGGGTACACAGATACGCAGTATTTT. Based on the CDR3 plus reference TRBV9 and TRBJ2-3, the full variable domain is DSGVTQTPKHLITATGQRVTLRCSPRSGDLSVYWYQQSLDQGLQFLIQYYNGEERAKGNILERFSAQQFPDLHSELNLSSLELGDSALYFCALRLAGGYTDTQYFGPGTRLTVL.

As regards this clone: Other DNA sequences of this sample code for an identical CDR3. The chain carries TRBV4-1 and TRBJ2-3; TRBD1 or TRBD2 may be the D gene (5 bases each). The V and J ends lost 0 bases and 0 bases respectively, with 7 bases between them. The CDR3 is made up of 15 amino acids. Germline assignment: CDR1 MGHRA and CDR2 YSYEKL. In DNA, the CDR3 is TGCGCCAGCAGCCAAGAGGGACGGAGCACAGATACGCAGTATTTT. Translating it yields CASSQEGRSTDTQYF.

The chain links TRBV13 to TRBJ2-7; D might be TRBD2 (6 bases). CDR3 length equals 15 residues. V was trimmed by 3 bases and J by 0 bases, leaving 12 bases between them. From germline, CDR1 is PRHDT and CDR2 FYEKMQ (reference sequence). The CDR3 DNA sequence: TGTGCCAGCAGCTTTGGGGGGTCGAACTCCTACGAGCAGTACTTC. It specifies CASSFGGSNSYEQYF.

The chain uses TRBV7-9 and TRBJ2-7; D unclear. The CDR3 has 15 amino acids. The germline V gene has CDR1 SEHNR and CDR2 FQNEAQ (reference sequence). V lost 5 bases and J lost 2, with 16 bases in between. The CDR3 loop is CASSPPLQQTYEQYF. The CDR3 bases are TGTGCCAGCAGCCCCCCACTCCAGCAGACCTACGAGCAGTACTTC.

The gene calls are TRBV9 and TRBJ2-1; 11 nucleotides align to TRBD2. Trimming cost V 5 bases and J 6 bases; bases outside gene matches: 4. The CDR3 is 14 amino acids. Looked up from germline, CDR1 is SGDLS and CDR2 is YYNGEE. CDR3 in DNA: TGTGCCAGCAGACCGACTAGCGGGGCCAATGAGCAGTTCTTC. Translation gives CASRPTSGANEQFF.

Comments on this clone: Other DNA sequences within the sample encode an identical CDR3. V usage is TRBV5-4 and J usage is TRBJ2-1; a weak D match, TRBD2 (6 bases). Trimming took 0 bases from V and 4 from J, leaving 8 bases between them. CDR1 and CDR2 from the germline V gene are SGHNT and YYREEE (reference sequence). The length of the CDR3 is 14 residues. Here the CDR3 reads CASSLGDSYNEQFF. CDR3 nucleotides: TGTGCCAGCAGCTTGGGGGACTCTTACAATGAGCAGTTCTTC.